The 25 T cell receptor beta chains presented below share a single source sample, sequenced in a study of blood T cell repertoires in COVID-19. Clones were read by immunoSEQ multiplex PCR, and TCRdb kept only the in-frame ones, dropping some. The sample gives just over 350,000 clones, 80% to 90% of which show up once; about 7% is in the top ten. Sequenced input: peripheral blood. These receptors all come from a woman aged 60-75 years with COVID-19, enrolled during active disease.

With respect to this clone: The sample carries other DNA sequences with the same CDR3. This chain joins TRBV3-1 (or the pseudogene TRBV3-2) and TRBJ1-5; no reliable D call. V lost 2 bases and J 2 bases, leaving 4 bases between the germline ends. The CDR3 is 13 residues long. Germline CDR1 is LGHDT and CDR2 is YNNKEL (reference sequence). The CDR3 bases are TGTGCCAGCAGCCAATCAGGCAATCAGCCCCAGCATTTT. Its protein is CASSQSGNQPQHF.

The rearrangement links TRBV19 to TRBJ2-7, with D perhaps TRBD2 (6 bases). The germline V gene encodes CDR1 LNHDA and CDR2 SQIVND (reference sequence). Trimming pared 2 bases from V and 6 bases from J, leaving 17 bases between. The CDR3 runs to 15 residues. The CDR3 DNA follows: TGTGCCAGTAGTATATACCAAACGGCGGGGAGCGAGCAGTACTTC. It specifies CASSIYQTAGSEQYF.

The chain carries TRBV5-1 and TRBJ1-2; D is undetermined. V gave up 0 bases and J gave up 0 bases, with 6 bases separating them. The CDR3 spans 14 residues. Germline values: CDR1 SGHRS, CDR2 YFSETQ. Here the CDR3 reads CASSLAAANYGYTF. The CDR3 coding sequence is TGCGCCAGCAGCTTGGCGGCGGCTAACTATGGCTACACCTTC.

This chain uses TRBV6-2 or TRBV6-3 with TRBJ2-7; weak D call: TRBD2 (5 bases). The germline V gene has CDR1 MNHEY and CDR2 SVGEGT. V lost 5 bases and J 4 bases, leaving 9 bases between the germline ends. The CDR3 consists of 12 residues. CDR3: CASSPAGYEQYF. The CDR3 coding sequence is TGTGCCAGCAGTCCGGCGGGTTACGAGCAGTACTTC.

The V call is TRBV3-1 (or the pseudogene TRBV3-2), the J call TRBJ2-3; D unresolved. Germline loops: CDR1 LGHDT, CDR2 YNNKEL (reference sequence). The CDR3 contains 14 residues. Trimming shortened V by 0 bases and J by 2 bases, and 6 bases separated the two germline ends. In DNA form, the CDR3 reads TGTGCCAGCAGCCAAGACGGGTTCACAGATACGCAGTATTTT. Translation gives CASSQDGFTDTQYF.

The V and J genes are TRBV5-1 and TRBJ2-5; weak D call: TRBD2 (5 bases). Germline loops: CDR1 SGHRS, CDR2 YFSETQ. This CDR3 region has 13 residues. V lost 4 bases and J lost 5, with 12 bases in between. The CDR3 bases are TGCGCCAGCAGCGTTCCGGGCGGGGAGACCCAGTACTTC. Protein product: CASSVPGGETQYF.

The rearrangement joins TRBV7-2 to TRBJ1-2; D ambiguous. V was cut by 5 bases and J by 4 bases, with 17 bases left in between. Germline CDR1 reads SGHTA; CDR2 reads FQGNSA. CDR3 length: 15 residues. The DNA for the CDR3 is TGTGCCAGCAGCGCCCAGGCACCTTCTGGCTATGGCTACACCTTC. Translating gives CASSAQAPSGYGYTF.

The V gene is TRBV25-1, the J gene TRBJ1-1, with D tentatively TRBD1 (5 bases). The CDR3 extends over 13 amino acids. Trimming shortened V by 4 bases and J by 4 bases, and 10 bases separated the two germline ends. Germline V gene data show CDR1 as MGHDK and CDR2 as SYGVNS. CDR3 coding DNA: TGTGCCAGCAGTGGGGGCGGTGGCACTGAAGCTTTCTTT. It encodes CASSGGGGTEAFF.

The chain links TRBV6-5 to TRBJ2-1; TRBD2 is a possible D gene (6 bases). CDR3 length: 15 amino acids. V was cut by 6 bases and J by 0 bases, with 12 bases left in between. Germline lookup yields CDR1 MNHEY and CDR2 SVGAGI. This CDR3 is CASRRGLNSYNEQFF. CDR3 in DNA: TGTGCCAGCAGGAGGGGACTGAACTCCTACAATGAGCAGTTCTTC.

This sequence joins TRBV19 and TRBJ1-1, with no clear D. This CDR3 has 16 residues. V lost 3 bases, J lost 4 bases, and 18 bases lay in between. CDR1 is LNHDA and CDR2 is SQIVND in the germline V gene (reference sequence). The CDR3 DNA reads TGTGCCAGTAGTATTTATTCGAGGGCGGGGAGCACTGAAGCTTTCTTT. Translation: CASSIYSRAGSTEAFF.

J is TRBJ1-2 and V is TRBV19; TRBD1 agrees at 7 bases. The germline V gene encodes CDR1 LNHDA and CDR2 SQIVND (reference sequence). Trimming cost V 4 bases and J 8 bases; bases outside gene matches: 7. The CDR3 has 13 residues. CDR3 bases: TGTGCCAGTAGTACCGGACAGGACTCGGGCTACACCTTC. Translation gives CASSTGQDSGYTF. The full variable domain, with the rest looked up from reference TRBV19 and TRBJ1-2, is DGGITQSPKYLFRKEGQNVTLSCEQNLNHDAMYWYRQDPGQGLRLIYYSQIVNDFQKGDIAEGYSVSREKKESFPLTVTSAQKNPTAFYLCASSTGQDSGYTFGSGTRLTVV.

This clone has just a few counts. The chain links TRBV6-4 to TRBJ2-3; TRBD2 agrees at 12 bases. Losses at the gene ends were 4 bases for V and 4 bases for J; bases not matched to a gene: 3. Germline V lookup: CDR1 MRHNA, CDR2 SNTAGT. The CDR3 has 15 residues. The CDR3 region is CASSVLAGGSDTQYF. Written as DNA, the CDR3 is TGTGCCAGCAGTGTACTAGCGGGAGGATCAGATACGCAGTATTTT.

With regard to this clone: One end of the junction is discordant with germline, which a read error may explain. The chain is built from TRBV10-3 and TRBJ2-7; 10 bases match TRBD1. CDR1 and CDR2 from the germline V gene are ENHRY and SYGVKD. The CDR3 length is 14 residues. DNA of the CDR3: TGTGCCACCTTGGGACAGGGGTCCTCCCACGAGCAGTACTTC. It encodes CATLGQGSSHEQYF.

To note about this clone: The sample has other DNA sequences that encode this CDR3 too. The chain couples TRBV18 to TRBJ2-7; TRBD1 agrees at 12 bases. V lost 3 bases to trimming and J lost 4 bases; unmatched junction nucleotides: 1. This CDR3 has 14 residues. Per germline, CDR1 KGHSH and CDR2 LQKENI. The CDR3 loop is CASSPGQGAYEQYF. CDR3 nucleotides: TGTGCCAGCTCACCGGGACAGGGGGCTTACGAGCAGTACTTC.

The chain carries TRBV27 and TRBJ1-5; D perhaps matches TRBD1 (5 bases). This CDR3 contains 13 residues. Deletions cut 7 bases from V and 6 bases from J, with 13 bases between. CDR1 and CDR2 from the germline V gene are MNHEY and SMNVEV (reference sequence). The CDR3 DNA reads TGTGCCAGCATCGGGCAGGGAGGTCAGCCCCAGCATTTT. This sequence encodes CASIGQGGQPQHF.

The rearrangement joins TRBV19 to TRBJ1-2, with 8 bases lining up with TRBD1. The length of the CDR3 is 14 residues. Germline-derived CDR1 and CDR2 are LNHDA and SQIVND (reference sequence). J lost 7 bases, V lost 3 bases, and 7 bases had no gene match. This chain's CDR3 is CASSIGQGQPGYTF. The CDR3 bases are TGTGCCAGTAGTATTGGACAGGGACAGCCTGGCTACACCTTC.

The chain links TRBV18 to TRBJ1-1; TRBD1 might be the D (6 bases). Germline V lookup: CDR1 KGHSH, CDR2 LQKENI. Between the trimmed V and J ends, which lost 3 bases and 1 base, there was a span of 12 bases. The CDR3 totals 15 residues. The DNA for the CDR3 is TGTGCCAGCTCACCCAGGGGAACGACGAACACTGAAGCTTTCTTT. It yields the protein CASSPRGTTNTEAFF.

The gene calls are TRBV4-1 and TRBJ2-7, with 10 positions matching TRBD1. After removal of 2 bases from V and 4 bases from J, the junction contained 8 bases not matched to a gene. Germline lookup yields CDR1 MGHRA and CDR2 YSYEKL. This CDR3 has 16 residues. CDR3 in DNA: TGCGCCAGCAGCCAATACGTGGACAGGGGGTTATACGAGCAGTACTTC. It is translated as CASSQYVDRGLYEQYF.

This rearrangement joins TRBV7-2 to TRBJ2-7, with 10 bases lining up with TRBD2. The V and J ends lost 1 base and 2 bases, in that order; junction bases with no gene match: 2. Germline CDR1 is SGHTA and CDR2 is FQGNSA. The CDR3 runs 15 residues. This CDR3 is CASSLVSGGAYEQYF. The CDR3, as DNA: TGTGCCAGCAGCTTAGTGAGCGGGGGGGCCTACGAGCAGTACTTC. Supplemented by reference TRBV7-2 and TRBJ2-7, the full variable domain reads GAGVSQSPSNKVTEKGKDVELRCDPISGHTALYWYRQSLGQGLEFLIYFQGNSAPDKSGLPSDRFSAERTGGSVSTLTIQRTQQEDSAVYLCASSLVSGGAYEQYFGPGTRLTVT.

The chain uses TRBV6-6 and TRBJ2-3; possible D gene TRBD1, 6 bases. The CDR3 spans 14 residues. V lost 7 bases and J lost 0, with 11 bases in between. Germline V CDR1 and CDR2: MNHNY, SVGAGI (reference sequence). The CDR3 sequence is CASIRGGSTDTQYF. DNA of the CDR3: TGTGCCAGCATCAGAGGGGGTAGCACAGATACGCAGTATTTT.

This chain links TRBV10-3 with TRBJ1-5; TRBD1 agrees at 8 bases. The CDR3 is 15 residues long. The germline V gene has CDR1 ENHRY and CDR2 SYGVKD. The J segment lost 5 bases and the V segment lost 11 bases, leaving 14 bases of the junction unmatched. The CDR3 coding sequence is TGTGCCCTTAAGAATCACGACAGGGGTTATCAGCCCCAGCATTTT. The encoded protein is CALKNHDRGYQPQHF.

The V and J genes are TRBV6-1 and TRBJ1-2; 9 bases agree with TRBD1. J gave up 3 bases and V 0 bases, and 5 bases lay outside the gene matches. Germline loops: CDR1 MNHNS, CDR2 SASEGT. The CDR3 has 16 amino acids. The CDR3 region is CASSEAYDRGDYGYTF. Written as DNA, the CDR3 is TGTGCCAGCAGTGAAGCTTACGACAGGGGGGACTATGGCTACACCTTC.

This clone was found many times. The CDR3 loop reads CASSQEIGATYEQYF. The CDR3 bases are TGTGCCAGCAGCCAAGAAATAGGGGCCACCTACGAGCAGTACTTC. The rearrangement joins TRBV3-1 (or the pseudogene TRBV3-2) to TRBJ2-7, with D tentatively TRBD1 (5 bases). Germline CDR1 LGHDT, CDR2 YNNKEL (reference sequence). Trimming pared 0 bases from V and 2 bases from J, leaving 11 bases between. The CDR3 runs 15 residues.

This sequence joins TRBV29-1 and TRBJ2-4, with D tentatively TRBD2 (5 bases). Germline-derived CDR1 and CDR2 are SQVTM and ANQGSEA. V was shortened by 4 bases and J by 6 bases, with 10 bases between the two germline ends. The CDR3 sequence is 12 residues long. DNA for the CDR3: TGCAGCGTTGGTAGCGTGGGAAACATTCAGTACTTC. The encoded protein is CSVGSVGNIQYF.

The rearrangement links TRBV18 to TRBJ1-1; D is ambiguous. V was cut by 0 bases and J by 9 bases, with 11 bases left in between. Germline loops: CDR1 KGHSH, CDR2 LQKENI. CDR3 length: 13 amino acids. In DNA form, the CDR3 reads TGTGCCAGCTCACCACCATCGCAGGATCAAGCTTTCTTT. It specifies CASSPPSQDQAFF.